The source of this T cell receptor beta chain is a study of neurological immune-mediated disorders. Study-wide points: Because no CDR3 amino acid sequences were shared across subjects by expanded clones, private repertoires were suggested in all groups.

The CDR3 runs 14 residues. From germline, CDR1 is MNHEY and CDR2 SMNVEV (reference sequence). V dropped 2 bases and J dropped 5 bases, with 7 bases sitting between them. This clonotype was detected ten times or more. Its antigen is as yet unknown. TCRdb used MiXCR to reprocess the 5' RACE reads, holding one entry per CDR3 protein. In the table there are around 53,000 distinct CDR3 sequences, around 4.4% of which are singletons. This TCR was sampled from a man aged 50 to 60 with multiple sclerosis. The chain is built from TRBV27 and TRBJ1-6; no clear D. Sequenced input: PBMCs. CDR3 amino acids: CASSLLADNSPLHF. DNA of the CDR3: TGTGCCAGCAGTTTACTAGCTGATAATTCACCCCTCCACTTT.